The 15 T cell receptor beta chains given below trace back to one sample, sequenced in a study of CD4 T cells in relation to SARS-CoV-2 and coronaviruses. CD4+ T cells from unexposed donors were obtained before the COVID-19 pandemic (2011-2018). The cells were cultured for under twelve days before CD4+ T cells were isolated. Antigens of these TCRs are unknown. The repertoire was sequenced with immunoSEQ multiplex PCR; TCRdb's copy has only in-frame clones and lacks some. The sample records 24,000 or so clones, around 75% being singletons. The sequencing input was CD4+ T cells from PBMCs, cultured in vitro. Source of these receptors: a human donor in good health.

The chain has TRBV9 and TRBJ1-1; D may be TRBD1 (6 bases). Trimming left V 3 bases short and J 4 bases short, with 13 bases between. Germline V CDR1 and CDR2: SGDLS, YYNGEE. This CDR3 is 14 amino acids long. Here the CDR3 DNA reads TGTGCCAGCAGCGGGGGGGGCAGGCCCACTGAAGCTTTCTTT. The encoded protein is CASSGGGRPTEAFF.

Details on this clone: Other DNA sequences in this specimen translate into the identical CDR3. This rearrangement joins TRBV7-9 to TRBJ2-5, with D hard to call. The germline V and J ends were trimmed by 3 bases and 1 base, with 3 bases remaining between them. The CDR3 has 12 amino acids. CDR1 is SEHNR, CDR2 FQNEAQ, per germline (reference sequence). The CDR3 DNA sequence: TGTGCCAGCAGCTTTTCCCAAGAGACCCAGTACTTC. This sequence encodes CASSFSQETQYF.

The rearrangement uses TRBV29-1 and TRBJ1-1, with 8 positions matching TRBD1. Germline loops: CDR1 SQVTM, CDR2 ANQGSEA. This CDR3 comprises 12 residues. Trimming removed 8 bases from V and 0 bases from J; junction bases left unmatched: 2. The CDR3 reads CSLTGVNTEAFF. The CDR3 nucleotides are TGCAGCCTGACAGGGGTGAACACTGAAGCTTTCTTT.

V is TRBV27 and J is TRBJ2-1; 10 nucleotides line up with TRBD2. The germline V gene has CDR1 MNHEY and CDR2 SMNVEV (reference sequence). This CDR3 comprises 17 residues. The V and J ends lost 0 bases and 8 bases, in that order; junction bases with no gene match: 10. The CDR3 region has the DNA TGTGCCAGCAGTTTATCGAGCGGGAGGGCCAGCTTCCATGAGCAGTTCTTC. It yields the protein CASSLSSGRASFHEQFF.

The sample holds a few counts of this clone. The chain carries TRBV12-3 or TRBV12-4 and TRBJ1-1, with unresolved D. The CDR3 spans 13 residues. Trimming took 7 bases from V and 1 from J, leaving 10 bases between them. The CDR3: CASTDRRNTEAFF. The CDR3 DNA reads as TGTGCCAGCACCGATCGGAGGAACACTGAAGCTTTCTTT.

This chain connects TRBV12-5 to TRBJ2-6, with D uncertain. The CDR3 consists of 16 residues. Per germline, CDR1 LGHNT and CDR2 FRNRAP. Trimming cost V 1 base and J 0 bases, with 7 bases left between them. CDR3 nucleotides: TGTGCTAGTGGTTTGGCAGCCAGCTCTGGGGCCAACGTCCTGACTTTC. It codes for CASGLAASSGANVLTF.

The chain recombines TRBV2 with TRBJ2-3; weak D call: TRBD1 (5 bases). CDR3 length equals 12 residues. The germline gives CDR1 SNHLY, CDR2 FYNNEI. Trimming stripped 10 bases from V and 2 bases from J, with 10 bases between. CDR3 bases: TGTGCCACGGCGACAGACACAGATACGCAGTATTTT. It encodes CATATDTDTQYF.

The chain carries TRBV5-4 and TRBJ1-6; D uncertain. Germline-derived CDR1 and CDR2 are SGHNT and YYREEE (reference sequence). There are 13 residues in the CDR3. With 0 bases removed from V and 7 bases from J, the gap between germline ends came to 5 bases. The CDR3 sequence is CASSLAGNSPLHF. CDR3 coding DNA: TGTGCCAGCAGCTTGGCCGGGAATTCACCCCTCCACTTT. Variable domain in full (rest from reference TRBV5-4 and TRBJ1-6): ETGVTQSPTHLIKTRGQQVTLRCSSQSGHNTVSWYQQALGQGPQFIFQYYREEENGRGNFPPRFSGLQFPNYSSELNVNALELDDSALYLCASSLAGNSPLHFGNGTRLTVT.

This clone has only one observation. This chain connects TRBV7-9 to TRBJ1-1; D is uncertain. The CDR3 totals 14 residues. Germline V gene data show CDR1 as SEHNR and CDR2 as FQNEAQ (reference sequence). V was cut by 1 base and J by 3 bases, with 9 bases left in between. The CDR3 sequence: CASSLVQWDTEAFF. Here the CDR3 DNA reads TGTGCCAGCAGCTTAGTTCAATGGGACACTGAAGCTTTCTTT.

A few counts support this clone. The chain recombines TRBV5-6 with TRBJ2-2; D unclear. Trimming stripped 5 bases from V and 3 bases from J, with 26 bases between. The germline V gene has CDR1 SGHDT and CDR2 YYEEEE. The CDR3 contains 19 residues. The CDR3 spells CASSIFPRLGLTYTGELFF. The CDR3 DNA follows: TGTGCCAGCAGTATATTCCCCCGACTGGGATTAACTTACACCGGGGAGCTGTTTTTT.

The CDR3 nucleotides are TGTGCCAGCAGTCCAGAGGGGCCCCCAGATACGCAGTATTTT. As protein: CASSPEGPPDTQYF. The chain links TRBV6-6 to TRBJ2-3; possibly TRBD1 or TRBD2 for D (5 bases each). The CDR3 has 14 residues. Trimming took off 5 bases at V and 4 bases at J, with 13 bases between the two ends. CDR1 is MNHNY and CDR2 is SVGAGI in the germline V gene (reference sequence).

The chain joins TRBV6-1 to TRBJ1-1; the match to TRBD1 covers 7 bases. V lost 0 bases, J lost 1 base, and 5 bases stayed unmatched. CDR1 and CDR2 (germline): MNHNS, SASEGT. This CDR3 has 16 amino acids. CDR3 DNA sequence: TGTGCCAGCAGTGAAGCGATCCCAGGGGGGAACACTGAAGCTTTCTTT. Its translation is CASSEAIPGGNTEAFF.

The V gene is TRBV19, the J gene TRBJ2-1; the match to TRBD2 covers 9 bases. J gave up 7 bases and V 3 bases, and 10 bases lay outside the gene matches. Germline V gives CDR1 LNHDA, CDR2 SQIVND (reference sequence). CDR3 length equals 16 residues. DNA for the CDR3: TGTGCCAGTAGTATTTTCCCGACTAGCGGTTTGAATGAGCAGTTCTTC. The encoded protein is CASSIFPTSGLNEQFF.

CDR3 in DNA: TGTGCCAGCTCACCACAAACGACAGGGGCTAACTACGAGCAGTACTTC. Translation: CASSPQTTGANYEQYF. This chain joins TRBV18 and TRBJ2-7; 8 nucleotides match TRBD1. The CDR3 totals 16 residues. V lost 1 base, J lost 3 bases, and 8 bases stayed unmatched. Per the germline V gene, CDR1 is KGHSH and CDR2 is LQKENI.

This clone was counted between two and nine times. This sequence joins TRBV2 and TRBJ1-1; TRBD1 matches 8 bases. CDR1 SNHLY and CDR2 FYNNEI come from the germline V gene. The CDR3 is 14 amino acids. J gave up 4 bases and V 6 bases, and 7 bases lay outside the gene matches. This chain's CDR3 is CASSSQGAGTEAFF. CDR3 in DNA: TGTGCCAGCAGCTCGCAGGGGGCGGGCACTGAAGCTTTCTTT.